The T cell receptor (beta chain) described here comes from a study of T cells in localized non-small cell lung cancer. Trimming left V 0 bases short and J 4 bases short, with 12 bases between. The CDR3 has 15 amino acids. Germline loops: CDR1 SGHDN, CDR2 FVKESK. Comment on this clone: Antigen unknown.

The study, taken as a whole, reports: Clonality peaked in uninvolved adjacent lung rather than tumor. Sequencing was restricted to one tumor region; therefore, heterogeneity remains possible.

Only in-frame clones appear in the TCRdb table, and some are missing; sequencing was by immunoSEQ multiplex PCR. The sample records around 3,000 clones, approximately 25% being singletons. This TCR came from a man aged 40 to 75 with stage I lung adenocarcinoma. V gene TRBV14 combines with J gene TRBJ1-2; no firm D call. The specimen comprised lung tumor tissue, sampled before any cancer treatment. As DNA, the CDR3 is TGTGCCAGCAGCCAAGATATTCTACTTTCCTATGGCTACACCTTC. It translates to CASSQDILLSYGYTF.